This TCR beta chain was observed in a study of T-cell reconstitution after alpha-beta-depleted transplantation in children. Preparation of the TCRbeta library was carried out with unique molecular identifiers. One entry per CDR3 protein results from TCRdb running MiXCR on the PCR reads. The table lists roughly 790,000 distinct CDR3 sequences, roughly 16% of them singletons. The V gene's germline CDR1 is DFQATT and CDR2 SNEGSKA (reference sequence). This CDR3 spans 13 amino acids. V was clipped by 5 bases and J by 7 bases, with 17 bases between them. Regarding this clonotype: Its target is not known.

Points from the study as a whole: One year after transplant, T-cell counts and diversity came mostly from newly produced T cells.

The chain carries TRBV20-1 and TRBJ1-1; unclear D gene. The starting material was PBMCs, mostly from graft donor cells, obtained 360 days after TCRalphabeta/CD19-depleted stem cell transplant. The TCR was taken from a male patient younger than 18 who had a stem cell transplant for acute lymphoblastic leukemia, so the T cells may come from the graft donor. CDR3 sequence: CSARPTEHGEAFF. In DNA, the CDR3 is TGCAGTGCTCGCCCAACCGAGCACGGTGAAGCTTTCTTT.